This TCR beta chain was obtained from a study of T cells in tumors and immune-related adverse events. The CDR3 spans 15 residues. CDR1 is MNHEY and CDR2 is SVGAGI in the germline V gene. V shed 4 bases and J shed 0 bases, with 10 bases lying between them. The assay was immunoSEQ multiplex PCR, and TCRdb's table has in-frame clones only and misses some. The sample yields roughly 23,000 clones, around nine tenths seen once. The chain links TRBV6-5 to TRBJ1-3; the D is unclear. This receptor was identified in a female donor with metastatic renal cell carcinoma. The sample here was lymph node tissue, taken from a patient treated with anti-PD-1 therapy. CDR3 residues: CASSSAASSGNTIYF. CDR3 bases: TGTGCCAGCAGTTCCGCAGCGAGCTCTGGAAACACCATATATTTT.